This record covers a single TCR beta chain. The antigen is undetermined. The sample comes from a study of lymphopenia after photon versus proton radiotherapy. Study conclusions and caveats: Relative stability marked proton patients; photon patients lost diversity and naive cells.

The CDR3 covers 16 residues. With 0 bases clipped from V and 2 bases from J, the junction kept 4 bases outside the gene matches. Per germline, CDR1 SGHKS and CDR2 YYEKEE (reference sequence). TCRdb's copy holds only in-frame clones and misses some; the assay was immunoSEQ multiplex PCR. The top ten hold 6.6% of the sample, which has 25,000 to 35,000 clones, 89% seen once. The origin of this receptor is a woman between 70 and 85 years old with pancreatic cancer. Some clones in this sample may be carry-over from other donors' samples. Sequencing used peripheral blood, obtained from a patient treated with proton-based radiotherapy. V usage is TRBV5-5 and J usage is TRBJ2-1; 8 nucleotides align to TRBD1. The CDR3 is CASSLGTGIAYNEQFF. The CDR3, as DNA: TGTGCCAGCAGCTTGGGGACAGGGATAGCCTACAATGAGCAGTTCTTC.